The following is a T cell receptor (beta chain) sequence with its context. Its antigen is undetermined. Cultured CD4+ T-cell DNA underwent Oncomine TCR Beta short-read sequencing. DNA came from CD4+ T cells after culture. TCRdb independently ran MiXCR on the PCR reads; one entry per CDR3 protein. Of 25,000 to 30,000 distinct CDR3 sequences in the sample, more than 35% are singletons; the top ten hold over 5%. Germline V CDR1 and CDR2: SGHNT, YENEEA. The V gene lost 5 bases and the J gene lost 2 bases, with 7 bases spanning the gap. This CDR3 contains 14 residues. This entry belongs to a study of vaccination and CD4 T cells after COVID-19. General study points: Among those convalescent, a median 86.3% of reactive clones emerged solely post-vaccination.

Time point in this sample: late sampling 161 to 241 days after vaccination in a few convalescent patients. Treatment noted: roughly ten-day PBMC culture with coronavirus spike peptide pools or control peptides (ViraFEST assay). The ViraFEST method relied on peptide pools to expand antigen-specific T cells, followed by TCR sequencing. Negative selection purified CD4+ T cells after approximately 9 days of culture. V and J are TRBV11-3 and TRBJ2-6; D is undetermined. Sequences were derived from CD4+ T cells from blood, cultured in vitro, sampled about 7 months after SARS-CoV-2 vaccination. The receptor was derived from a human donor who had recovered from COVID-19. In nucleotides, the CDR3 is TGTGCCAGCAGCGGGCCGACTGGGGCCAACGTCCTGACTTTC. Its protein is CASSGPTGANVLTF.